This is a list of T cell receptor beta chains from one sample in a study of cytomegalovirus exposure and HLA in healthy donors. Generated by immunoSEQ multiplex PCR, the TCRdb table keeps only in-frame clones and is missing some. The table records 180,000 or so clones, over 75% of them present only once. The sequencing sample was made of PBMCs. The receptors were gathered from a man between 18 and 29 years old in good health and CMV-seropositive. CDR3s include the opening cysteine and the closing phenylalanine or tryptophan. A D gene is named only where the DNA matches it firmly. Size tells how often a clone was seen (once, few, many) or the class of an expanded clone, and some rows leave it out.

CDR3 length: 17
J gene: TRBJ2-4
clone size: NA
D gene: TRBD1
V gene: TRBV10-1
CDR3 protein: CASSENRTGTAKNIQYF
CDR3 DNA: TGCGCCAGCAGCGAGAACCGGACAGGGACTGCCAAAAACATTCAGTACTTC

CDR3 length: 15
J gene: TRBJ2-2
clone size: once
D gene: TRBD2
V gene: TRBV7-7
CDR3 protein: CASSQLAGGLGELFF
CDR3 DNA: TGTGCCAGCAGCCAACTAGCGGGGGGCCTCGGGGAGCTGTTTTTT

CDR3 length: 13
J gene: TRBJ2-1
clone size: once
D gene: TRBD1
V gene: TRBV5-1
CDR3 protein: CASKGQAYNEQFF
CDR3 DNA: TGCGCCAGCAAGGGACAGGCTTACAATGAGCAGTTCTTC

CDR3 length: 14
J gene: TRBJ1-2
clone size: NA
D gene: NA
V gene: TRBV6-6
CDR3 protein: CASSYLTDEYGYTF
CDR3 DNA: TGTGCCAGCAGTTACTTGACAGACGAGTATGGCTACACCTTC

CDR3 length: 20
J gene: TRBJ2-2
clone size: NA
D gene: NA
V gene: TRBV2
CDR3 protein: CASSESGSDLWARGSGELFF
CDR3 DNA: TGTGCCAGCAGTGAATCCGGGTCGGACCTCTGGGCCAGGGGAAGCGGGGAGCTGTTTTTT

CDR3 length: 13
J gene: TRBJ1-5
clone size: NA
D gene: NA
V gene: TRBV30
CDR3 protein: CAWSSGGNQPQHF
CDR3 DNA: TGTGCCTGGAGTTCAGGGGGCAATCAGCCCCAGCATTTT

CDR3 length: 14
J gene: TRBJ2-7
clone size: NA
D gene: TRBD1
V gene: TRBV7-9
CDR3 protein: CASSPRQGRYEQYF
CDR3 DNA: TGTGCCAGCAGCCCCCGACAGGGGAGGTACGAGCAGTACTTC

CDR3 length: 12
J gene: TRBJ2-1
clone size: NA
D gene: NA
V gene: TRBV6-5
CDR3 protein: CASVTRFGEQFF
CDR3 DNA: TGTGCCAGCGTGACTAGATTCGGTGAGCAGTTCTTC

CDR3 length: 13
J gene: TRBJ1-1
clone size: NA
D gene: NA
V gene: TRBV19
CDR3 protein: CASSINRNTEAFF
CDR3 DNA: TGTGCCAGTAGTATAAACAGGAACACTGAAGCTTTCTTT

CDR3 length: 15
J gene: TRBJ2-7
clone size: NA
D gene: NA
V gene: TRBV7-2
CDR3 protein: CASSSVRDRTYEQYF
CDR3 DNA: TGTGCCAGCAGCTCCGTCCGTGACAGGACCTACGAGCAGTACTTC

CDR3 length: 14
J gene: TRBJ2-1
clone size: NA
D gene: TRBD1
V gene: TRBV9
CDR3 protein: CASKRQGGSNEQFF
CDR3 DNA: TGTGCCAGCAAGAGACAGGGGGGGAGCAATGAGCAGTTCTTC

CDR3 length: 15
J gene: TRBJ2-1
clone size: few
D gene: TRBD1
V gene: TRBV6-1
CDR3 protein: CASTGWDRGGNEQFF
CDR3 DNA: TGTGCCAGCACGGGGTGGGACAGGGGCGGCAATGAGCAGTTCTTC

CDR3 length: 17
J gene: TRBJ2-3
clone size: NA
D gene: NA
V gene: TRBV5-1
CDR3 protein: CASSLIATGTSTDTQYF
CDR3 DNA: TGCGCCAGCAGCTTGATCGCGACAGGGACTAGCACAGATACGCAGTATTTT

CDR3 length: 14
J gene: TRBJ2-3
clone size: NA
D gene: NA
V gene: TRBV2
CDR3 protein: CASSEEVMTDTQYF
CDR3 DNA: TGTGCCAGCAGTGAGGAGGTGATGACAGATACGCAGTATTTT

CDR3 length: 12
J gene: TRBJ1-3
clone size: NA
D gene: NA
V gene: TRBV19
CDR3 protein: CASSIAVDTIYF
CDR3 DNA: TGTGCCAGTAGTATTGCGGTGGACACCATATATTTT

CDR3 length: 15
J gene: TRBJ2-5
clone size: NA
D gene: TRBD1
V gene: TRBV9
CDR3 protein: CASSRSLQGEETQYF
CDR3 DNA: TGTGCCAGCAGCCGTAGCTTACAGGGGGAAGAGACCCAGTACTTC

CDR3 length: 16
J gene: TRBJ1-4
clone size: once
D gene: NA
V gene: TRBV5-1
CDR3 protein: CASSLAPRGANEKLFF
CDR3 DNA: TGCGCCAGCAGCTTGGCCCCCAGGGGAGCTAATGAAAAACTGTTTTTT

CDR3 length: 15
J gene: TRBJ1-4
clone size: NA
D gene: NA
V gene: TRBV19
CDR3 protein: CASRVQGATNEKLFF
CDR3 DNA: TGTGCCAGTAGAGTGCAGGGTGCAACTAATGAAAAACTGTTTTTT

CDR3 length: 15
J gene: TRBJ2-5
clone size: NA
D gene: TRBD1
V gene: TRBV13
CDR3 protein: CASSTSRQGGETQYF
CDR3 DNA: TGTGCCAGCAGCACCTCCCGACAGGGTGGCGAGACCCAGTACTTC

CDR3 length: 15
J gene: TRBJ2-5
clone size: NA
D gene: TRBD2
V gene: TRBV5-4
CDR3 protein: CASSLASGGRETQYF
CDR3 DNA: TGTGCCAGCAGCTTGGCGTCGGGGGGGCGGGAGACCCAGTACTTC

CDR3 length: 17
J gene: TRBJ2-3
clone size: NA
D gene: NA
V gene: TRBV27
CDR3 protein: CASSLSFNLISTDTQYF
CDR3 DNA: TGTGCCAGCAGTTTATCCTTCAACTTGATCAGCACAGATACGCAGTATTTT

CDR3 length: 14
J gene: TRBJ2-7
clone size: NA
D gene: NA
V gene: TRBV7-9
CDR3 protein: CASSPWSRSYEQYF
CDR3 DNA: TGTGCCAGCAGCCCATGGTCCAGGTCCTACGAGCAGTACTTC

CDR3 length: 14
J gene: TRBJ1-3
clone size: NA
D gene: NA
V gene: TRBV6-1
CDR3 protein: CASSAVLSGNTIYF
CDR3 DNA: TGTGCCAGCAGTGCCGTACTATCTGGAAACACCATATATTTT

CDR3 length: 16
J gene: TRBJ1-2
clone size: once
D gene: NA
V gene: TRBV11-2
CDR3 protein: CASSLLGADGLDGYTF
CDR3 DNA: TGTGCCAGCAGCTTATTAGGGGCGGACGGACTAGACGGCTACACCTTC

CDR3 length: 12
J gene: TRBJ2-7
clone size: NA
D gene: NA
V gene: TRBV7-2
CDR3 protein: CASSLRAYEQYF
CDR3 DNA: TGTGCCAGCAGCTTAAGAGCCTACGAGCAGTACTTC

CDR3 length: 15
J gene: TRBJ1-1
clone size: NA
D gene: NA
V gene: TRBV7-9
CDR3 protein: CASSISAGGDTEAFF
CDR3 DNA: TGTGCCAGCAGCATTTCGGCCGGCGGGGACACTGAAGCTTTCTTT

CDR3 length: 16
J gene: TRBJ2-3
clone size: NA
D gene: TRBD1
V gene: TRBV4-3
CDR3 protein: CASSQATGQGTDTQYF
CDR3 DNA: TGCGCCAGCAGCCAAGCCACGGGACAGGGCACAGATACGCAGTATTTT

CDR3 length: 18
J gene: TRBJ2-3
clone size: NA
D gene: TRBD2
V gene: TRBV5-1
CDR3 protein: CASSLARGGGASTDTQYF
CDR3 DNA: TGCGCCAGCAGCTTGGCTCGTGGCGGGGGGGCGAGCACAGATACGCAGTATTTT

CDR3 length: 16
J gene: TRBJ1-1
clone size: NA
D gene: NA
V gene: TRBV5-8
CDR3 protein: CASSLTGNLKNTEAFF
CDR3 DNA: TGTGCCAGCAGCTTAACAGGGAACCTAAAGAACACTGAAGCTTTCTTT

CDR3 length: 13
J gene: TRBJ2-1
clone size: NA
D gene: NA
V gene: TRBV30
CDR3 protein: CAWTGSNYNEQFF
CDR3 DNA: TGTGCCTGGACAGGATCTAATTACAATGAGCAGTTCTTC

CDR3 length: 19
J gene: TRBJ1-1
clone size: NA
D gene: TRBD1
V gene: TRBV7-8
CDR3 protein: CASSLARGWSRGTSTEAFF
CDR3 DNA: TGTGCCAGCAGCCTGGCGCGTGGGTGGAGCAGGGGGACCAGCACTGAAGCTTTCTTT

CDR3 length: 17
J gene: TRBJ1-5
clone size: NA
D gene: TRBD1
V gene: TRBV2
CDR3 protein: CASTRGTGGRSNQPQHF
CDR3 DNA: TGTGCCAGCACCCGAGGGACAGGGGGCCGTAGCAATCAGCCCCAGCATTTT

CDR3 length: 14
J gene: TRBJ1-1
clone size: NA
D gene: NA
V gene: TRBV5-6
CDR3 protein: CASSFIQGSTEAFF
CDR3 DNA: TGTGCCAGCAGCTTTATCCAGGGCTCCACTGAAGCTTTCTTT

CDR3 length: 15
J gene: TRBJ2-7
clone size: NA
D gene: TRBD1
V gene: TRBV27
CDR3 protein: CASSLSGQGLYEQYF
CDR3 DNA: TGTGCCAGCAGTTTATCGGGACAGGGGTTATACGAGCAGTACTTC

CDR3 length: 13
J gene: TRBJ2-2
clone size: NA
D gene: NA
V gene: TRBV28
CDR3 protein: CASSSQNTGELFF
CDR3 DNA: TGTGCCAGCAGTTCACAAAACACCGGGGAGCTGTTTTTT

CDR3 length: 15
J gene: TRBJ2-7
clone size: NA
D gene: NA
V gene: TRBV19
CDR3 protein: CASSDSGQSSYEQYF
CDR3 DNA: TGTGCCAGTAGCGACTCCGGCCAAAGCTCCTACGAGCAGTACTTC

CDR3 length: 12
J gene: TRBJ1-4
clone size: few
D gene: NA
V gene: TRBV28
CDR3 protein: CASPAEGEKLFF
CDR3 DNA: TGTGCCAGCCCGGCGGAAGGAGAAAAACTGTTTTTT

CDR3 length: 15
J gene: TRBJ1-1
clone size: NA
D gene: NA
V gene: TRBV11-3
CDR3 protein: CASSPGGGPNTEAFF
CDR3 DNA: TGTGCCAGCAGCCCCGGGGGAGGCCCCAACACTGAAGCTTTCTTT

CDR3 length: 14
J gene: TRBJ2-3
clone size: NA
D gene: NA
V gene: TRBV7-2
CDR3 protein: CASSLIIRGDTQYF
CDR3 DNA: TGTGCCAGCAGCCTCATCATACGCGGAGATACGCAGTATTTT

CDR3 length: 14
J gene: TRBJ1-1
clone size: NA
D gene: NA
V gene: TRBV5-5
CDR3 protein: CASSLEGTITEAFF
CDR3 DNA: TGTGCCAGCTCTCTTGAGGGTACAATCACTGAAGCTTTCTTT

CDR3 length: 14
J gene: TRBJ1-2
clone size: NA
D gene: TRBD1
V gene: TRBV29-1
CDR3 protein: CSVAETGGEYGYTF
CDR3 DNA: TGCAGCGTTGCTGAAACAGGGGGCGAATATGGCTACACCTTC

CDR3 length: 15
J gene: TRBJ1-2
clone size: NA
D gene: NA
V gene: TRBV5-1
CDR3 protein: CASSLGQVANYGYTF
CDR3 DNA: TGCGCCAGCAGCTTGGGACAGGTAGCTAACTATGGCTACACCTTC

CDR3 length: 16
J gene: TRBJ2-1
clone size: NA
D gene: NA
V gene: TRBV27
CDR3 protein: CASRVLGEGVYNEQFF
CDR3 DNA: TGTGCCAGCAGGGTCTTGGGGGAGGGGGTTTACAATGAGCAGTTCTTC

CDR3 length: 13
J gene: TRBJ1-2
clone size: NA
D gene: NA
V gene: TRBV6-6
CDR3 protein: CASSYAAPDGYTF
CDR3 DNA: TGTGCCAGCAGTTACGCGGCGCCGGATGGCTACACCTTC

CDR3 length: 15
J gene: TRBJ2-5
clone size: once
D gene: TRBD2
V gene: TRBV19
CDR3 protein: CASSAGTSRQGTQYF
CDR3 DNA: TGTGCCAGTAGTGCCGGGACTAGCCGCCAGGGGACCCAGTACTTC

CDR3 length: 15
J gene: TRBJ2-3
clone size: NA
D gene: NA
V gene: TRBV6-1
CDR3 protein: CASSPRSISTDTQYF
CDR3 DNA: TGTGCCAGCAGTCCCCGCAGTATCAGTACAGATACGCAGTATTTT

CDR3 length: 13
J gene: TRBJ2-7
clone size: NA
D gene: NA
V gene: TRBV27
CDR3 protein: CASSGGLTYEQYF
CDR3 DNA: TGTGCCAGCAGTGGGGGCTTAACCTACGAGCAGTACTTC

CDR3 length: 13
J gene: TRBJ2-7
clone size: NA
D gene: NA
V gene: TRBV5-6
CDR3 protein: CASSLRPPRVPYF
CDR3 DNA: TGTGCCAGCAGCTTACGGCCCCCCAGGGTCCCGTACTTC

CDR3 length: 14
J gene: TRBJ1-2
clone size: NA
D gene: NA
V gene: TRBV9
CDR3 protein: CASSGDRLEDGYTF
CDR3 DNA: TGTGCCAGCAGCGGTGACAGACTAGAGGATGGCTACACCTTC

CDR3 length: 15
J gene: TRBJ1-2
clone size: NA
D gene: TRBD1
V gene: TRBV9
CDR3 protein: CASSARQGSPYGYTF
CDR3 DNA: TGTGCCAGCAGCGCAAGACAGGGAAGTCCCTATGGCTACACCTTC

CDR3 length: 14
J gene: TRBJ2-3
clone size: NA
D gene: NA
V gene: TRBV2
CDR3 protein: CASSDELGGDTQYF
CDR3 DNA: TGTGCCAGCAGTGACGAACTAGGAGGGGATACGCAGTATTTT

CDR3 length: 16
J gene: TRBJ2-3
clone size: NA
D gene: NA
V gene: TRBV25-1
CDR3 protein: CASSESDLGSTDTQYF
CDR3 DNA: TGTGCCAGCAGTGAATCCGACCTAGGATCGACAGATACGCAGTATTTT

CDR3 length: 14
J gene: TRBJ2-7
clone size: NA
D gene: TRBD2
V gene: TRBV27
CDR3 protein: CASSARLAGGEQYF
CDR3 DNA: TGTGCCAGCAGTGCTCGACTAGCGGGGGGCGAGCAGTACTTC